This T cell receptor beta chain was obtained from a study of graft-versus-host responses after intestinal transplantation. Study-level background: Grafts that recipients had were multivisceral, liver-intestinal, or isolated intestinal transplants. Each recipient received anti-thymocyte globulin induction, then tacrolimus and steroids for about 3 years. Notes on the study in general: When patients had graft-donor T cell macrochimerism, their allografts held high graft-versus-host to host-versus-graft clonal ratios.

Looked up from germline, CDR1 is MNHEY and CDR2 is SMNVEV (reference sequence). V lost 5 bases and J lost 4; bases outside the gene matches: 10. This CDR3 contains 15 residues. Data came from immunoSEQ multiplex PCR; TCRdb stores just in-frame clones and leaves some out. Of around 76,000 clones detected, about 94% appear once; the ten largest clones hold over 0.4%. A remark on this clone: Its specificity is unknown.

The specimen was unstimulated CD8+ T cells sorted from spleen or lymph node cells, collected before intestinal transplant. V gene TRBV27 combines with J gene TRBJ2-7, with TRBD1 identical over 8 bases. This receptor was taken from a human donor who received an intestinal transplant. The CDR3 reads CASSPPGTGFYEQYF. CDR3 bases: TGTGCCAGCAGTCCCCCAGGGACAGGTTTTTACGAGCAGTACTTC.